This paragraph reports one T cell receptor beta chain. What it binds is unknown. The sample comes from a study of siplizumab effects on memory and regulatory T cells. Study-wide results and caveats: Of the proliferating CD4+ or CD8+ clones, roughly 75-96% lacked a naive or memory phenotype that could be assigned. In siplizumab conditions, mappable alloreactive CD4+ clones averaged around 69% Treg-derived, against 25% to 30% in controls.

Germline V gives CDR1 SQVTM, CDR2 ANQGSEA. Trimming took 3 bases from V and 3 from J, leaving 18 bases between them. The CDR3 contains 16 residues. This table comes from immunoSEQ multiplex PCR, and its TCRdb copy is limited to in-frame clones, with some not included. The sample lists about 66,000 clones; 96% were seen once. This TCR came from a human donor in good health. Sequenced input: naive CD8+ T cells sorted from blood. The chain employs TRBV29-1 and TRBJ1-3, with D unresolved. CDR3 protein: CSVEVERIVDGNTIYF. CDR3 bases: TGCAGCGTTGAGGTCGAGAGGATCGTGGATGGAAACACCATATATTTT.